The rows below give T cell receptor beta chains drawn from one sample of a study of OX40 agonist ivuxolimab in advanced cancers. The table came from immunoSEQ multiplex PCR; TCRdb's copy has only in-frame clones and leaves some out. Of about 75,000 clones in the sample, over 85% were seen once. The material was CD4+ or CD8+ T cells sorted from blood, obtained in a trial of the OX40 agonist ivuxolimab. All receptors derive from an adult with an advanced solid tumor such as melanoma, head and neck, liver or kidney cancer. CDR3s include the opening cysteine and the closing phenylalanine or tryptophan. A D gene is named only where the DNA matches it firmly. The listing skips clone size in some rows; elsewhere it reads once, few, many or a size class.

D,V,size,J,DNA,CDR3
-,TRBV12-2,-,TRBJ2-7,TGTGCAAGTCGCTTAGAAGGGACAGCCTACGAGCAGTACTTC,CASRLEGTAYEQYF
-,TRBV5-1,few,TRBJ2-1,TGCGCCAGCACGCCGGCTTCGAGCTCCTACAATGAGCAGTTCTTC,CASTPASSSYNEQFF
TRBD1,TRBV28,-,TRBJ1-4,TGTGCCAGCAGTCCGGGACAGGGGAAGGAAAAACTGTTTTTT,CASSPGQGKEKLFF
-,TRBV4-3,once,TRBJ1-5,TGCGCCAGCAGCCAAGAGAGAGATCAGCCCCAGCATTTT,CASSQERDQPQHF
-,TRBV2,-,TRBJ1-4,TGTGCCAGCAGGGGGGAGGATGGGGAAAAACTGTTTTTT,CASRGEDGEKLFF
TRBD2,TRBV11-2,-,TRBJ2-3,TGTGCCAGCAGCTTCCTGGGACTAGCGGGGGGGGTAAGCACAGATACGCAGTATTTT,CASSFLGLAGGVSTDTQYF
-,TRBV4-3,-,TRBJ2-5,TGCGCCAGCAGCCAAGATCCCCAGGGAGAAGAGACCCAGTACTTC,CASSQDPQGEETQYF
-,TRBV5-1,-,TRBJ1-2,TGCGCCAGCAGCTTGGCTGGGAATGGCTACACCTTC,CASSLAGNGYTF
TRBD2,TRBV10-2,-,TRBJ2-7,TGCGCCAGCAGTGATTTTACGGACTTAGCGGGAAACGAGCAGTACTTC,CASSDFTDLAGNEQYF
-,TRBV11-3,-,TRBJ2-7,TGTGCCAGCAGCTTAGCAGGTTCCTACGAGCAGTACTTC,CASSLAGSYEQYF
-,TRBV6-5,-,TRBJ1-2,TGTGCCAGCAGGCCCGACAGCAACTATGGCTACACCTTC,CASRPDSNYGYTF
-,TRBV6-6,-,TRBJ2-5,TGTGCCAGCTCCAGCGGGTTACAAGAGACCCAGTACTTC,CASSSGLQETQYF
-,TRBV10-3,-,TRBJ2-7,TGTGCCATCAGTGATAGGGCAGGGTCCCACGAGCAGTACTTC,CAISDRAGSHEQYF
TRBD1,TRBV9,-,TRBJ2-5,TGTGCCAGCAGCCCCTCGGGACAGGAGAAAGAGACCCAGTACTTC,CASSPSGQEKETQYF
TRBD1,TRBV6-5,once,TRBJ2-1,TGTGCCAGCAGTTTGGGACAGGGTCAATTCTTC,CASSLGQGQFF
TRBD1,TRBV7-8,-,TRBJ1-2,TGTGCCAGCAGCTCGGGACAGCCTTCTAACTATGGCTACACCTTC,CASSSGQPSNYGYTF
-,TRBV7-2,-,TRBJ1-2,TGTGCCAGCAGCCTCGGGACGGGAAACTATGGCTACACCTTC,CASSLGTGNYGYTF
TRBD1,TRBV6-5,-,TRBJ1-4,TGTGCCAGCTCCCCGGGACAGTTTAATGAAAAACTGTTTTTT,CASSPGQFNEKLFF
-,TRBV7-8,-,TRBJ2-2,TGTGCCAGCAGCCTTTTCGGTGGGACCGGGGAGCTGTTTTTT,CASSLFGGTGELFF
TRBD1,TRBV6-5,-,TRBJ2-7,TGTGCCAGCAGTCGATCCGGGACAGGTTCCTACGAGCAGTACTTC,CASSRSGTGSYEQYF
-,TRBV9,-,TRBJ1-5,TGTGCCAGCACCCCGGGAGTTTATAGCAATCAGCCCCAGCATTTT,CASTPGVYSNQPQHF
-,TRBV9,-,TRBJ1-2,TGTGTCAGCAGCGCGGGGGGCAGGGCGATTAACTATGGCTACACCTTC,CVSSAGGRAINYGYTF
-,TRBV4-3,-,TRBJ2-7,TGCGCCAGCAGCCAAGAAATCGTGGGGCGGGGTAACTACGAGCAGTACTTC,CASSQEIVGRGNYEQYF
TRBD1,TRBV2,-,TRBJ1-6,TGTGCCAGCAGTGAAGAGTCAGGGGGCGTTTCACCCCTCCACTTT,CASSEESGGVSPLHF
-,TRBV10-3,once,TRBJ1-1,TGTGCCATCAGTGACGCTGGACGCGGAGAGGACACTGAAGCTTTCTTT,CAISDAGRGEDTEAFF
TRBD1,TRBV19,-,TRBJ1-4,TGTGCCAGTTCCATCCGGACAGGGCCAAATGAAAAACTGTTTTTT,CASSIRTGPNEKLFF
-,TRBV5-1,-,TRBJ2-7,TGCGCCAGCAGCCCCAGACAGGCCAGCTCCTACGAGCAGTACTTC,CASSPRQASSYEQYF
-,TRBV18,-,TRBJ1-3,TGTGCCAGCTCACCACCGGGTATCACGAAGGGAAACACCATATATTTT,CASSPPGITKGNTIYF
-,TRBV19,few,TRBJ1-1,TGTGCCAGTATCCCGGAGGGTTTCCGTTATACTGAAGCTTTCTTT,CASIPEGFRYTEAFF
-,TRBV27,-,TRBJ2-2,TGTGCCAGCAGTTTAACCACCGGGGAGCTGTTTTTT,CASSLTTGELFF
-,TRBV2,-,TRBJ2-2,TGTGCCAGCAGTGAGTTAGAGGCCGGGGAGCTGTTTTTT,CASSELEAGELFF
-,TRBV4-3,-,TRBJ2-1,TGCGCCAGCAGCCAAGTAGGGAGCTCCTACAATGAGCAGTTCTTC,CASSQVGSSYNEQFF
-,TRBV5-1,-,TRBJ1-4,TGCGCCAGCAGCTTGACAGGCAGAGCAACTAATGAAAAACTGTTTTTT,CASSLTGRATNEKLFF
-,TRBV2,-,TRBJ2-2,TGTGCCAGTAGGACCCCAGGGGCCCAGAACACCGGGGAGCTGTTTTTT,CASRTPGAQNTGELFF
TRBD1,TRBV6-1,-,TRBJ1-4,TGTGCCAGCAGTGTTGGGGCAGGGGGCGAAAAACTGTTTTTT,CASSVGAGGEKLFF
-,TRBV7-2,-,TRBJ2-2,TGTGCCAGCAGTTTAAGGCTCACCGGGGAGCTGTTTTTT,CASSLRLTGELFF
-,TRBV9,-,TRBJ1-2,TGTGCCAGCAGCGCGCAAATTGGACCTATCTATGGCTACACCTTC,CASSAQIGPIYGYTF
-,TRBV29-1,-,TRBJ1-1,TGCAGCGTTGTAGGGTGGCAGAACACTGAAGCTTTCTTT,CSVVGWQNTEAFF
-,TRBV4-2,once,TRBJ1-5,TGTGCCAGCAGCCAAGGACAAGGAAATGGGCGGGATCAGCCCCAGCATTTT,CASSQGQGNGRDQPQHF
TRBD2,TRBV9,-,TRBJ2-3,TGTGCCAGCAGCGGAAGACTAGCGGGGCCAAGCACAGATACGCAGTATTTT,CASSGRLAGPSTDTQYF
-,TRBV5-4,-,TRBJ2-3,TGTGCCAGCAGCTTGAGGGGTGGAGATACGCAGTATTTT,CASSLRGGDTQYF
-,TRBV4-3,-,TRBJ2-3,TGCGCCAGCAGCCTCGGGTTCGAGGCTACGCAGTATTTT,CASSLGFEATQYF
-,TRBV25-1,-,TRBJ1-1,TGTGCCAGCAGTGACACGTTATCAGGAAGGATCACTGAAGCTTTCTTT,CASSDTLSGRITEAFF
TRBD2,TRBV5-1,-,TRBJ2-1,TGCGCCAGCAGCCTAGGTACTAGCGGGATATTTCATGAGCAGTTCTTC,CASSLGTSGIFHEQFF
-,TRBV5-1,-,TRBJ1-1,TGCGCCAGCAGCTTGGAAGGGTGGGATACTGAAGCTTTCTTT,CASSLEGWDTEAFF
-,TRBV6-6,-,TRBJ2-3,TGTGCCAGCAGTCGACTGGGTGGAGATACGCAGTATTTT,CASSRLGGDTQYF
-,TRBV5-4,-,TRBJ2-4,TGTGCCAGCAGCCAGGACAGCGACAAAAACATTCAGTACTTC,CASSQDSDKNIQYF
-,TRBV4-3,-,TRBJ1-1,TGCGCCAGCACTGGAGGCGGGACTGAAGCTTTCTTT,CASTGGGTEAFF
-,TRBV7-9,few,TRBJ2-7,TGTGCCAGCAGCCTCACAGGAGGGGGCTACGAGCAGTACTTC,CASSLTGGGYEQYF
-,TRBV11-2,-,TRBJ1-4,TGTGCCAGCAGCTTCTCGGGGGGATCGGAAAAACTGTTTTTT,CASSFSGGSEKLFF
TRBD1,TRBV4-3,-,TRBJ1-3,TGCGCCAGCAGCCCACAACACTTGACAGGGGGAAGTGGAAACACCATATATTTT,CASSPQHLTGGSGNTIYF
TRBD1,TRBV6-5,-,TRBJ1-3,TGTGCCAGCAGAGACGACAGGGGCGGAAACACCATATATTTT,CASRDDRGGNTIYF
-,TRBV29-1,-,TRBJ2-3,TGCAGCGTGGGGGCTATAGATACGCAGTATTTT,CSVGAIDTQYF